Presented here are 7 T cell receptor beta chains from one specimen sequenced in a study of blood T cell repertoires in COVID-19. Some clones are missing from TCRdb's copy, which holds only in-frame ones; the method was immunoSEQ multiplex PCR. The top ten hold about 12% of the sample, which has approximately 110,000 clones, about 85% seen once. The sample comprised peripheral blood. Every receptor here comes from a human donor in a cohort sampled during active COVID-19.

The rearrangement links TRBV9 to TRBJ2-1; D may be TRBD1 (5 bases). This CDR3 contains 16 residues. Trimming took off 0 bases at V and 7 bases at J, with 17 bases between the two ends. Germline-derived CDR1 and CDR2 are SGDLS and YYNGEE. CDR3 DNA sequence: TGTGCCAGCAGCGTAGAGGTCTTGGGGCTTCAGAATGAGCAGTTCTTC. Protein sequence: CASSVEVLGLQNEQFF. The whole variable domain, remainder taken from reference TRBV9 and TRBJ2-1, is DSGVTQTPKHLITATGQRVTLRCSPRSGDLSVYWYQQSLDQGLQFLIQYYNGEERAKGNILERFSAQQFPDLHSELNLSSLELGDSALYFCASSVEVLGLQNEQFFGPGTRLTVL.

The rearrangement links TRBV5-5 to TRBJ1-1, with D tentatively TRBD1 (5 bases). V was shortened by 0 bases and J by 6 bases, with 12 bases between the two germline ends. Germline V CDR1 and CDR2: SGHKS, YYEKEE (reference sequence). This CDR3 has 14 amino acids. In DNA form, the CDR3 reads TGTGCCAGCAGCTTGGTGGGGGGTAAGGCTGAAGCTTTCTTT. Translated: CASSLVGGKAEAFF.

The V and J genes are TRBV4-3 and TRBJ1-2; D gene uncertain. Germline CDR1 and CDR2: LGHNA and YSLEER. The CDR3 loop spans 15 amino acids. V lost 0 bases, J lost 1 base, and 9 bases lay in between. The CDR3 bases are TGCGCCAGCAGCCAAGATCGGAGCGGTAACTATGGCTACACCTTC. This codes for CASSQDRSGNYGYTF.

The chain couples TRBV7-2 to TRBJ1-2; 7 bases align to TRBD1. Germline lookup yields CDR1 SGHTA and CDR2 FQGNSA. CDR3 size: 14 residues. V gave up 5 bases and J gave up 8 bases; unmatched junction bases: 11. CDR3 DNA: TGTGCCAGCAGCCTCAGGACAGGCCTCCAAGGCTACACCTTC. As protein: CASSLRTGLQGYTF.

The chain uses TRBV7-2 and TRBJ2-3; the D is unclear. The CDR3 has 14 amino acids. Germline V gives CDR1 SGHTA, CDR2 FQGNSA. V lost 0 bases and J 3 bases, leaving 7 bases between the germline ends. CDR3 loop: CASSLARKTDTQYF. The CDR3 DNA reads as TGTGCCAGCAGCTTAGCCAGGAAAACAGATACGCAGTATTTT.

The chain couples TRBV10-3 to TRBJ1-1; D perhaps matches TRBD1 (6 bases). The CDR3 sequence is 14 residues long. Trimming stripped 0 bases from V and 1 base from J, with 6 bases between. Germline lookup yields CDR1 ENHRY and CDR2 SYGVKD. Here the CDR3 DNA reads TGTGCCATCAGTGAGTCCAGGGGGAACACTGAAGCTTTCTTT. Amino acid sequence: CAISESRGNTEAFF.

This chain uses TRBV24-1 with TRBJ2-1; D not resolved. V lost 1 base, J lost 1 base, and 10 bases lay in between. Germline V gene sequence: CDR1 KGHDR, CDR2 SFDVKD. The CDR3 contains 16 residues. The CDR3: CATSDFDPGSYNEQFF. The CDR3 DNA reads TGTGCCACCAGTGATTTCGATCCGGGTTCCTACAATGAGCAGTTCTTC.